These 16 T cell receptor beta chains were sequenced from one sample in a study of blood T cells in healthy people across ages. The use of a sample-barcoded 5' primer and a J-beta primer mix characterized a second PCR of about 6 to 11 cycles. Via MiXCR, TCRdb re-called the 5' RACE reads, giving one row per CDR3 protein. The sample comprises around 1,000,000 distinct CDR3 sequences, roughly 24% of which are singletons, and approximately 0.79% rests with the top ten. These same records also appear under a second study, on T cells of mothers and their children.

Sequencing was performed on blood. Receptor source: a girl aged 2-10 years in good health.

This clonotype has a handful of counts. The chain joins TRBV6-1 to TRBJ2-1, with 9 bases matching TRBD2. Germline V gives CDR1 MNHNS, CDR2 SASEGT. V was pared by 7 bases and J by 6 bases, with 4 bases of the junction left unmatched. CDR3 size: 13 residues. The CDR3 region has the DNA TGTGCCAGCATCGCTAGCGGGATCAATGAGCAGTTCTTC. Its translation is CASIASGINEQFF.

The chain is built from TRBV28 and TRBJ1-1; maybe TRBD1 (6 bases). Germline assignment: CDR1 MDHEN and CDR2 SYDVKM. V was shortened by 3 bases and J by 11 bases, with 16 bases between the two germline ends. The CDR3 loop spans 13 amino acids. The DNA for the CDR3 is TGTGCCAGCAGTTTTGGAGACAGGAATCCGGCTTTCTTT. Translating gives CASSFGDRNPAFF.

This chain's CDR3 is CASSFRGLAGESYTDTQYF. As DNA, the CDR3 is TGTGCCAGCAGCTTCCGGGGACTAGCGGGGGAATCCTACACAGATACGCAGTATTTT. This chain connects TRBV11-2 to TRBJ2-3; 14 bases are shared with TRBD2. V gave up 3 bases and J gave up 2 bases; unmatched junction bases: 10. Germline CDR1 is SGHAT and CDR2 is FQNNGV. This CDR3 spans 19 amino acids.

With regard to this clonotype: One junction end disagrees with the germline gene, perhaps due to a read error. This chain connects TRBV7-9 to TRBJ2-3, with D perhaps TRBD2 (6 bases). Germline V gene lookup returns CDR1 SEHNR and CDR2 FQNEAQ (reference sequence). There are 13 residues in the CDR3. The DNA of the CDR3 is TGTACCAGCAGCCCCCCGGGACTAGATACGCAGTATTTT. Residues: CTSSPPGLDTQYF.

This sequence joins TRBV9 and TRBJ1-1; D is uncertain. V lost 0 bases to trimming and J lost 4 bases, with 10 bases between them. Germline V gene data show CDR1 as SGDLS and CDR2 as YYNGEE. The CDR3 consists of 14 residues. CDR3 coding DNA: TGTGCCAGCAGCGTAGAAGGGTTCGGCACTGAAGCTTTCTTT. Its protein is CASSVEGFGTEAFF.

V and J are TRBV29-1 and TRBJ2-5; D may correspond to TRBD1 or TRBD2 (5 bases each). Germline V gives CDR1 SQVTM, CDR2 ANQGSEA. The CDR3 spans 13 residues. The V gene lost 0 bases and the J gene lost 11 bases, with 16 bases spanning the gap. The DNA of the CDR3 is TGCAGCGTTGAAGAATCCGGGGCATTTGAGCAGTACTTC. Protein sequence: CSVEESGAFEQYF.

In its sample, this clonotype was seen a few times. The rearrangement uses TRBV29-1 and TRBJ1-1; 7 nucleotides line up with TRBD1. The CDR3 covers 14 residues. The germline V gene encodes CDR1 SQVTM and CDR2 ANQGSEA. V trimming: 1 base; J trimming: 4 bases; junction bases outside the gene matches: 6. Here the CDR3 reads CSVEAGGGLTEAFF. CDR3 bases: TGCAGCGTTGAAGCTGGAGGGGGCCTCACTGAAGCTTTCTTT.

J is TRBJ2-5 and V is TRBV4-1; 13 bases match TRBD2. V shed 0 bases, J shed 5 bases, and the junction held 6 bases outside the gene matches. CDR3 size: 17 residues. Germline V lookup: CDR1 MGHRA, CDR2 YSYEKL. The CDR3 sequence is CASSQETSGRLGETQYF. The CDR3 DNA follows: TGCGCCAGCAGCCAAGAGACTAGCGGGAGGCTCGGGGAGACCCAGTACTTC.

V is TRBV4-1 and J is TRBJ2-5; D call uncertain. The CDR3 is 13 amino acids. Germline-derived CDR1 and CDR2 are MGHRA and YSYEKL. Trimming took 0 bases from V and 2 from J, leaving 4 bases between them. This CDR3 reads CASSQDDQETQYF. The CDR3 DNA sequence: TGCGCCAGCAGCCAAGATGATCAAGAGACCCAGTACTTC.

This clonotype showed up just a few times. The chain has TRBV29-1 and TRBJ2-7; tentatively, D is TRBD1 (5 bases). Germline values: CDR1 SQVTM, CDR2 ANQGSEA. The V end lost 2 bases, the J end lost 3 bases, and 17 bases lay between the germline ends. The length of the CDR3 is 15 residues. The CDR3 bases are TGCAGCGTTGAAATCGAAGCAGGGTTCGGCTACGAGCAGTACTTC. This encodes CSVEIEAGFGYEQYF.

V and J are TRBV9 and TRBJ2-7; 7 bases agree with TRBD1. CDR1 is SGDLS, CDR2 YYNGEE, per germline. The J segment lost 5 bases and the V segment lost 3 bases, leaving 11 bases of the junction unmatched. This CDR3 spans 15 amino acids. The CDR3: CASSGGRQGDNEQYF. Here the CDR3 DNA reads TGTGCCAGCAGCGGCGGGCGACAGGGAGATAACGAGCAGTACTTC.

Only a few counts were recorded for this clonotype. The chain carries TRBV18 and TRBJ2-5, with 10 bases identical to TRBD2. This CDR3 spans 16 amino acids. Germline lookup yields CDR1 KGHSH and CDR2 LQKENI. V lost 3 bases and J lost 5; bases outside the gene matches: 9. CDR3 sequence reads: CASSPGLAAVLETQYF. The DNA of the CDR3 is TGTGCCAGCTCACCCGGACTAGCGGCAGTCTTGGAGACCCAGTACTTC.

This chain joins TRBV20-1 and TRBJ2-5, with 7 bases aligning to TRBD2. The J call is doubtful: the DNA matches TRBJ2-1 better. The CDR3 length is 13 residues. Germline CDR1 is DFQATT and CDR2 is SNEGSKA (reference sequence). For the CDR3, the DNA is TGCAGTGCTAGCGGGGGGAGAATAGGTGAGCAGTTCTTC. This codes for CSASGGRIGEQFF.

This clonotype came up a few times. CDR3 protein: CASSVGWPGANVLTF. The CDR3 nucleotides read TGTGCCAGCAGCGTCGGGTGGCCCGGGGCCAACGTCCTGACTTTC. The chain links TRBV9 to TRBJ2-6; D is unresolved. This CDR3 has 15 amino acids. CDR1 SGDLS and CDR2 YYNGEE come from the germline V gene. Trimming shortened V by 2 bases and J by 4 bases, and 10 bases separated the two germline ends.

The CDR3 loop is CASSIRRDSYEKLFF. DNA of the CDR3: TGTGCCAGTAGTATCCGCCGGGACAGTTATGAAAAACTGTTTTTT. The gene calls are TRBV19 and TRBJ1-4; TRBD1 matches 7 bases. Germline V gene sequence: CDR1 LNHDA, CDR2 SQIVND (reference sequence). The CDR3 totals 15 residues. V trimming: 3 bases; J trimming: 6 bases; junction bases outside the gene matches: 7.

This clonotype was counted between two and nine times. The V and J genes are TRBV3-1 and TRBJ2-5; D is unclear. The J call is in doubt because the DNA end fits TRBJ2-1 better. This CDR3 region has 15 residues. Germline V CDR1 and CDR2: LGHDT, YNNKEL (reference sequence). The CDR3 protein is CASSQASLSYNEQFF. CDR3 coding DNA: TGTGCCAGCAGCCAGGCTAGTCTCTCCTACAATGAGCAGTTCTTC.